A single sample is the source of the 15 T cell receptor beta chains below, sequenced in a study of CD8+ T cells in alopecia areata. Sequencing relied on a cDNA template that was reverse transcribed from extracted RNA. This table comes from immunoSEQ multiplex PCR, and its TCRdb copy is limited to in-frame clones, with some not included. The sample comprises approximately 150,000 clones, about 54% of which are singletons, and 4% to 5.5% rests with the top ten. The specimen sequenced was CD4+ T cells sorted from blood. The receptors were gathered from a human donor in good health.

The CDR3 reads CASRKQGASTEAFF. In nucleotides, the CDR3 is TGTGCCAGCAGGAAACAGGGGGCAAGCACTGAAGCTTTCTTT. J is TRBJ1-1 and V is TRBV11-1, with 9 bases that match TRBD1. This CDR3 comprises 14 residues. In germline, CDR1 is SGHAT, CDR2 FQDESV (reference sequence). Unmatched junction bases numbered 6, after V lost 6 bases and J lost 4 bases.

This clone was counted a few times. This chain's CDR3 is CATRSGETQYF. Here the CDR3 DNA reads TGTGCCACCAGATCAGGGGAGACCCAGTACTTC. The chain is built from TRBV19 and TRBJ2-5; perhaps TRBD1 as D (5 bases). Germline V gene sequence: CDR1 LNHDA, CDR2 SQIVND (reference sequence). There are 11 residues in the CDR3. The ends were cut back, 10 bases at V and 5 bases at J, with 11 bases in the middle.

This chain uses TRBV6-5 with TRBJ2-7; possible D gene TRBD1, 6 bases. Trimming removed 5 bases from V and 7 bases from J, with 21 bases in between. The CDR3 spans 15 residues. Germline CDR1 MNHEY, CDR2 SVGAGI. This CDR3 is CASSAAGVRRSEQYF. The DNA for the CDR3 is TGTGCCAGCAGTGCGGCAGGGGTACGAAGGAGTGAGCAGTACTTC.

V gene TRBV11-2 combines with J gene TRBJ1-1; D may be TRBD1 (6 bases). CDR1 SGHAT and CDR2 FQNNGV come from the germline V gene. Trimming removed 1 base from V and 0 bases from J, with 12 bases in between. The CDR3 runs 16 residues. The CDR3 region is CASSLVRGLMNTEAFF. The CDR3 nucleotides are TGTGCCAGCAGCTTAGTCAGGGGCCTCATGAACACTGAAGCTTTCTTT.

The rearrangement joins TRBV25-1 to TRBJ2-1; TRBD2 might be the D (5 bases). The CDR3 is 13 amino acids. V was shortened by 6 bases and J by 6 bases, with 12 bases between the two germline ends. From germline, CDR1 is MGHDK and CDR2 SYGVNS. The CDR3 DNA sequence: TGTGCCAGCAGGGTACCTGGAGGCAATGAGCAGTTCTTC. This gives the protein CASRVPGGNEQFF.

The chain recombines TRBV6-1 with TRBJ2-6, with no clear D. The CDR3 consists of 14 residues. Germline V CDR1 and CDR2: MNHNS, SASEGT. V lost 3 bases to trimming and J lost 11 bases, with 14 bases between them. CDR3 nucleotide sequence: TGTGCCAGCAGTGACAACGGACGGAAAGACGTCCTGACTTTC. It encodes CASSDNGRKDVLTF.

This clone was seen more than once but under ten times. This chain joins TRBV7-2 and TRBJ1-1; 7 bases match TRBD1. The CDR3 sequence is 16 residues long. CDR1 is SGHTA and CDR2 is FQGNSA in the germline V gene. Germline trimming cut 2 bases from V and 0 bases from J; bases unmatched to any gene: 6. DNA of the CDR3: TGTGCCAGCAGCTTACAGGACAGGATCATGAACACTGAAGCTTTCTTT. This encodes CASSLQDRIMNTEAFF.

V is TRBV4-1 and J is TRBJ2-7; D might be TRBD2 (5 bases). The V gene's germline CDR1 is MGHRA and CDR2 YSYEKL. CDR3 size: 16 residues. V was cut by 0 bases and J by 3 bases, with 15 bases left in between. CDR3 residues: CASSQDGGGVLYEQYF. CDR3 nucleotides: TGCGCCAGCAGCCAAGATGGAGGTGGTGTTCTCTACGAGCAGTACTTC.

This clone came up a few times. The rearrangement links TRBV2 to TRBJ2-7, with 8 bases aligning to TRBD1. Germline lookup yields CDR1 SNHLY and CDR2 FYNNEI. V lost 6 bases to trimming and J lost 2 bases; unmatched junction nucleotides: 9. The CDR3 length is 15 residues. The CDR3 bases are TGTGCCAGCAGGAGATGGACAGGGACCACCTACGAGCAGTACTTC. Translation: CASRRWTGTTYEQYF.

The chain couples TRBV11-2 to TRBJ2-7; D is perhaps TRBD1 (5 bases). Trimming stripped 1 base from V and 6 bases from J, with 13 bases between. Germline V lookup: CDR1 SGHAT, CDR2 FQNNGV. The CDR3 covers 14 residues. CDR3 in amino acids: CASSLVSGASEQYF. The CDR3 DNA reads TGTGCCAGCAGCTTAGTGAGTGGGGCCAGCGAGCAGTACTTC.

Comments on this clone: This CDR3 is also generated by other DNA sequences in the sample. The chain combines TRBV4-2 with TRBJ2-7, with 9 bases that match TRBD2. V was clipped by 1 base and J by 3 bases; unmatched bases: 4. CDR1 and CDR2 from the germline V gene are LGHNA and YNFKEQ. The CDR3 spans 15 residues. CDR3: CASSQAGLASYEQYF. The CDR3 bases are TGTGCCAGCAGCCAAGCCGGACTAGCGAGCTACGAGCAGTACTTC.

This clone occurred once. The chain uses TRBV5-6 and TRBJ2-3; 10 bases are a match to TRBD1. The V gene end was trimmed by 5 bases and the J gene end by 2 bases; junction bases not matched to a gene: 5. The CDR3 covers 15 residues. Germline CDR1 SGHDT, CDR2 YYEEEE. CDR3 sequence: CASSPTGGTTDTQYF. CDR3 DNA: TGTGCCAGCAGTCCGACAGGGGGCACCACAGATACGCAGTATTTT.

This clone was detected a few times. The junction does not match germline at one end; this may be a read error. The chain joins TRBV6-5 to TRBJ2-7; D gene unclear. This CDR3 contains 11 residues. Germline assignment: CDR1 MNHEY and CDR2 SVGAGI. This CDR3 is CASSYSSEQYF. The CDR3 region has the DNA TGTGCCAGCAGTTACTCCTCCGAGCAGTACTTC.

This clone turned up a few times. V and J are TRBV29-1 and TRBJ2-7; no clear D gene. Germline V gives CDR1 SQVTM, CDR2 ANQGSEA. With 4 bases removed from V and 1 base from J, the gap between germline ends came to 11 bases. The CDR3 spans 13 residues. DNA for the CDR3: TGCAGCGTTGCGCCCCGGCTATCCTACGAGCAGTACTTC. Translating it yields CSVAPRLSYEQYF.

In DNA form, the CDR3 reads TGTGCCAGCAGCCGAGACCCGGTTGGGACCCAGTACTTC. It translates to CASSRDPVGTQYF. The chain uses TRBV13 and TRBJ2-5; D gene ambiguous. The CDR3 has 13 residues. Trimming removed 5 bases from V and 7 bases from J, with 14 bases in between. The germline CDR1 and CDR2 sequences are PRHDT and FYEKMQ (reference sequence).